This TCR beta chain was sequenced in a study of T cells expressing NK-cell markers. Study in general: Beta-chain profiling covered CD3+CD56+NKG2C+, CD3+CD56+NKG2C- and CD3+CD56-NKG2C+ sorted subsets.

TCRdb reanalyzed the 5' RACE reads and collapses them to one entry per CDR3 protein, without DNA. The table gives about 550,000 distinct CDR3 sequences; the top ten clones make up roughly 3.4% of it. The CDR3 sequence is 15 residues long. Looked up from germline, CDR1 is SNHLY and CDR2 is FYNNEI. The genes are TRBV2 and TRBJ2-1; TCRdb indicates TRBD1, and absent DNA this call remains unverified. Sequenced material: blood T cells: a sorted CD56 or NKG2C T cell subset, CD4+ or CD8+ T cells, or bulk PBMC T cells (not recorded which). The clonotype was recovered from a man aged 18 to 29 in good health. The CDR3 is CASRARRDDYNEQFF.